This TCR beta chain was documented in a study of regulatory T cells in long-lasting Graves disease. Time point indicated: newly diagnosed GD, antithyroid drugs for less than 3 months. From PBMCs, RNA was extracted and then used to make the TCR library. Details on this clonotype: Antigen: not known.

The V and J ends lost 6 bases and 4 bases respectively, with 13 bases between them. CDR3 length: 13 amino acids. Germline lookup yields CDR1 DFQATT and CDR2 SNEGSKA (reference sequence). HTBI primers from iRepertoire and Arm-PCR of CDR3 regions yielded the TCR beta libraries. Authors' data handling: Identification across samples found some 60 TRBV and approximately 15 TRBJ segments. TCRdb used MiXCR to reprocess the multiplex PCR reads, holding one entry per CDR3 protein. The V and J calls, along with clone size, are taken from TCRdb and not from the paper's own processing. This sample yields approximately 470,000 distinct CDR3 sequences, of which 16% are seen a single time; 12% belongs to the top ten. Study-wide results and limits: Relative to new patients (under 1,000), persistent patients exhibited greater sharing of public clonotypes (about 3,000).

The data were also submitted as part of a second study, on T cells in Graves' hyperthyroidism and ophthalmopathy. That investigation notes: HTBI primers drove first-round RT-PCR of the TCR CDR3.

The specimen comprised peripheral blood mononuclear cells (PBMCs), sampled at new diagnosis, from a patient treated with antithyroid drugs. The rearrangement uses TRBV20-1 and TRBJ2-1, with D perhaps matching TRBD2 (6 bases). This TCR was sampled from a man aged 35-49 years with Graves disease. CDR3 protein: CSASPGGYNEQFF. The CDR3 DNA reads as TGCAGTGCGAGCCCCGGGGGATACAATGAGCAGTTCTTC.